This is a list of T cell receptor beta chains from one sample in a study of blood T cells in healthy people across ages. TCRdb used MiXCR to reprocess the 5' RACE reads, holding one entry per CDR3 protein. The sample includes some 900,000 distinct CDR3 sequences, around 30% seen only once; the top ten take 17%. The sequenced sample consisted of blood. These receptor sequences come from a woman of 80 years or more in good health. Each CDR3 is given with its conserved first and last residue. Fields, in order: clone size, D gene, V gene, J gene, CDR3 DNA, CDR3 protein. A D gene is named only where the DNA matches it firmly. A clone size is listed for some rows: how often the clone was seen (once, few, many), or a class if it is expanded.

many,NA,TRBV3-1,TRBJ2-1,TGTGCCAGCAGCCCAGGGCTAGCCAATGAGCAGTTCTTC,CASSPGLANEQFF
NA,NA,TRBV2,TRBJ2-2,TGTGCCAGCAGTGGGGAGAAGGAAGCCGGGGAGCTGTTTTTT,CASSGEKEAGELFF
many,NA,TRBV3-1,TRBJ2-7,TGTGCCAGCAGCCAAGATTTACAGAGTGGGTACGAGCAGTACTTC,CASSQDLQSGYEQYF
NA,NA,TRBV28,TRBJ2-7,TGTGCCAGCAGTTCCCCCGTTCCAGGGACAACACTGAACTACGAGCAGTACTTC,CASSSPVPGTTLNYEQYF
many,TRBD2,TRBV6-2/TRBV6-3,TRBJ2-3,TGTGCCAGCAGTAAAGCGGGGGGATACACAGATACGCAGTATTTT,CASSKAGGYTDTQYF
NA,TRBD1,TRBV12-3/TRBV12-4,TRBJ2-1,TGTGCCAGCAGTTTTCGACAGGGGGGTGAGCAGTTCTTC,CASSFRQGGEQFF
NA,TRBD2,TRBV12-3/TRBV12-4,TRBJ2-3,TGTGCCAGCAGCCCCGGAGCGGGAGAATCAGATGCGCAGTATTTT,CASSPGAGESDAQYF
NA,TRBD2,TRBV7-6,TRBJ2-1,TGTGCCAGCAGCTGTCCGGGGGGTTGGAATGAGCAGTTCTTC,CASSCPGGWNEQFF
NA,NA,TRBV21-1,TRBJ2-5,TGTGCCAGCATCACCAGAGAGACCCAGTACTTC,CASITRETQYF
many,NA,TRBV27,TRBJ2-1,TGTGCCAGCAGCGGTTGGACCCCCGGTTCACGCTCCGATGAGCAGTTCTTC,CASSGWTPGSRSDEQFF
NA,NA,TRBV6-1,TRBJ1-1,TGTGCCAGCAGCGCCATCTACACTGAAGCTTTCTTT,CASSAIYTEAFF
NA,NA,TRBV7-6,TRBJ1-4,TGTGCCAGCAGCTTAGGAGGGGGGCGGGACGGAGAAAAACTGTTTTTT,CASSLGGGRDGEKLFF
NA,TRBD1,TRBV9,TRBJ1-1,TGTGCCAGCAGCGTAGGGGCAGGGGGTCGGACTGAAGCTTTCTTT,CASSVGAGGRTEAFF
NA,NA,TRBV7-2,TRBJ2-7,TGTGCCAGCAGCCGGACAGAGAGAGGCTACGAGCAGTACTTC,CASSRTERGYEQYF
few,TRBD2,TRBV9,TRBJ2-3,TGTGCCAGCAGCGGGACTAGCGGGGGGGAGGCAGATACGCAGTATTTT,CASSGTSGGEADTQYF
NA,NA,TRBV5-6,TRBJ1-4,TGTGCCGGCAGCTTGCTAGCAGGGGATGAAAAACTGTTTTTT,CAGSLLAGDEKLFF
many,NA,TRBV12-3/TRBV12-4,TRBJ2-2,TGTGCCAGCAGTCCCTCCCAGGTCACCGGGGAGCTGTTTTTT,CASSPSQVTGELFF
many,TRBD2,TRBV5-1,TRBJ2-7,TGCGCCAGCAGCTTGGCAGCGGGGGGCCTCTTCGGCGAGCAGTACTTC,CASSLAAGGLFGEQYF
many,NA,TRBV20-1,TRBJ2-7,TGCAGTGCTAGTTGGCGGGGGCGAACCTACGAGCAGTACTTC,CSASWRGRTYEQYF
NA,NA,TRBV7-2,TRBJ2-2,TGTGCCAGCAGCACGCGCTCGAACACCGGGGAGCTGTTTTTT,CASSTRSNTGELFF
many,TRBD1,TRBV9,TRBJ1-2,TGTGCCAGCAGCGTAGCTATGACAGGGGAGGCTCTGGTCTATGGCTACACCTTC,CASSVAMTGEALVYGYTF
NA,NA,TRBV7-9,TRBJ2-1,TGTGCCAGCAGCTTAGGGGAGGTGTGGAGCTCCTACAATGAGCAGTTCTTC,CASSLGEVWSSYNEQFF
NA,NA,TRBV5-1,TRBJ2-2,TGCGCCAGCAAGCCCGGAGGCGGCCACACCGGGGAGCTGTTTTTT,CASKPGGGHTGELFF
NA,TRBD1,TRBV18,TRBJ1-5,TGTGCCAGCTCACAATCCCGGGACAGGGGGCATCAGCCCCAGCATTTT,CASSQSRDRGHQPQHF
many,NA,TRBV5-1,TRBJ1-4,TGCGCCAGCAGCTGGGGGGGGGAGAATGAAAAACTGTTTTTT,CASSWGGENEKLFF
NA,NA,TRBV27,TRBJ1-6,TGTGCCAGCAGTTTACAATCGGGGTCCCTAAGCCCCCTCCACTTT,CASSLQSGSLSPLHF
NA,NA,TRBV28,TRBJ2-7,TGTGCCTGCAGTTTGCCATTTGGGAACTCCTACGAGCAGTACTTC,CACSLPFGNSYEQYF
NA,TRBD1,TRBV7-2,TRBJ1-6,TGTGCCAGCAGCCTAGCGGGGACAGGCACTTCACCCCCCCACTTT,CASSLAGTGTSPPHF
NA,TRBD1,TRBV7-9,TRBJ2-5,TGTGCCAGCAGCCCCACCCGGACAGGGGCAGAAGAGACCCAGTACTTC,CASSPTRTGAEETQYF
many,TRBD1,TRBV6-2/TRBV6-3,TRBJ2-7,TGTGCCAGCAGTTATTGGGACAGCCGGTACGAGCAGTACTTC,CASSYWDSRYEQYF
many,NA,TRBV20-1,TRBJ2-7,TGCAGTGCTAGAGTGGAGGGGAAGGCCTACGAGCAGTACTTC,CSARVEGKAYEQYF
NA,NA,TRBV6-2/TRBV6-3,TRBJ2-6,TGTGCCACCCTCCTACCAGGTCGATCTGGGGCCAACGTCCTGACTTTC,CATLLPGRSGANVLTF
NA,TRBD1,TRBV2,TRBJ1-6,TGTGCCAGCGCCGACAGGGGAAATAATTCACCCCTCCACTTT,CASADRGNNSPLHF
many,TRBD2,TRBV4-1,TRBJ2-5,TGCGCCAGCAGCCAAGGGGTCCTAGCGGGGTCCCAAGAGACCCAGTACTTC,CASSQGVLAGSQETQYF
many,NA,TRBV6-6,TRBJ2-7,TGTGCCAGCAGTTACTCGAGGGTAAGCAGCTCCTACGAGCAGTACTTC,CASSYSRVSSSYEQYF
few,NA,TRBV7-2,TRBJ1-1,TGTGCCAGCAGCTCCACGGGACTTTCCCGGACTGAAGCTTTCTTT,CASSSTGLSRTEAFF
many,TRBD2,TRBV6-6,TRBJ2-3,TGTGCCAGCAGCCGTAGCGGGGGATACACAGATACGCAGTATTTT,CASSRSGGYTDTQYF
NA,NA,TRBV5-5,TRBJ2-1,TGTGCCAGCAGCTTGTTCGGGAGCTCCTACAGTGAGCAGTTCTTC,CASSLFGSSYSEQFF